The 26 T cell receptor beta chains given below trace back to one sample, sequenced in a study of cytomegalovirus exposure and HLA in healthy donors (dated by TCRdb to 2016 to 2017). Library construction relied on the immunoSEQ multiplex PCR assay. A mixture of 60 forward primers for TCR Vbeta segments and 13 reverse primers for TCR Jbeta segments was used in the multiplex PCR. TCRdb provides this immuneACCESS table in a form limited to in-frame rearrangements. Some clones are lacking; in checked studies, under half of them reflect an unresolved V gene, and why the rest are absent is not known. This sample comprises roughly 130,000 clones, roughly 80% of them detected only once. Approximately 1% of the sample is held by the ten biggest clonotypes. Sequencing input: PBMCs. The receptors shown here come from a boy between 10 and 17 years old in good health and CMV-seronegative.

This rearrangement joins TRBV11-1 to TRBJ1-1, with D maybe TRBD1 (6 bases). Deletions cut 6 bases from V and 8 bases from J, with 19 bases between. Germline assignment: CDR1 SGHAT and CDR2 FQDESV (reference sequence). This CDR3 contains 14 residues. The CDR3 sequence: CASRPLGQPSEAFF. The CDR3 coding sequence is TGTGCCAGCAGGCCACTTGGACAGCCATCGGAAGCTTTCTTT.

V and J are TRBV30 and TRBJ1-5, with a possible D match to TRBD1 (6 bases). This CDR3 has 17 residues. Trimming pared 1 base from V and 2 bases from J, leaving 18 bases between. Looked up from germline, CDR1 is GTSNPN and CDR2 is SVGIG (reference sequence). In nucleotides, the CDR3 is TGTGCCTGGAGTGCGCGATGGACAGCCTATGGCAATCAGCCCCAGCATTTT. Protein product: CAWSARWTAYGNQPQHF.

The V and J genes are TRBV5-4 and TRBJ1-2; the match to TRBD1 covers 9 bases. The CDR3 contains 14 residues. The V segment lost 1 base and the J segment 8 bases; nucleotides outside the gene matches: 6. Germline values: CDR1 SGHNT, CDR2 YYREEE (reference sequence). CDR3 in amino acids: CASSLSGQGKGYTF. CDR3 coding DNA: TGTGCCAGCAGCTTGTCGGGACAGGGTAAGGGCTACACCTTC.

In its sample, this clone was seen a few times. The chain links TRBV6-1 to TRBJ1-1; 7 bases fit TRBD1. V shed 7 bases and J 3 bases; nucleotides not matched to a gene: 5. This CDR3 contains 13 residues. Germline lookup yields CDR1 MNHNS and CDR2 SASEGT. CDR3 nucleotides: TGTGCCAGCACCCAAGGGGGCTACACTGAAGCTTTCTTT. It translates to CASTQGGYTEAFF.

The chain couples TRBV6-1 to TRBJ2-7; no definite D call. V shed 2 bases and J shed 0 bases, with 20 bases lying between them. The CDR3 totals 18 residues. Germline V CDR1 and CDR2: MNHNS, SASEGT. The CDR3: CASSELTAAPTRSYEQYF. The CDR3 DNA is TGTGCCAGCAGTGAACTAACCGCGGCCCCGACCCGCTCCTACGAGCAGTACTTC.

This rearrangement joins TRBV13 to TRBJ2-7; D gene unclear. V lost 4 bases and J 3 bases, leaving 10 bases between the germline ends. This CDR3 is built from 13 residues. CDR1 is PRHDT, CDR2 FYEKMQ, per germline (reference sequence). The CDR3 region is CASSSRHNYEQYF. The CDR3 DNA reads TGTGCCAGCAGCTCTCGACACAACTACGAGCAGTACTTC.

V usage is TRBV30 and J usage is TRBJ2-7; 8 nucleotides agree with TRBD1. The V gene end was trimmed by 5 bases and the J gene end by 0 bases; junction bases not matched to a gene: 3. The germline gives CDR1 GTSNPN, CDR2 SVGIG (reference sequence). This CDR3 contains 13 residues. CDR3 bases: TGTGCCTGGGACAGGGGCTTCTCCTACGAGCAGTACTTC. Translating it yields CAWDRGFSYEQYF.

This clone was picked up a small number of times. The chain joins TRBV25-1 to TRBJ1-1; D gene unclear. CDR3 size: 16 residues. Germline V CDR1 and CDR2: MGHDK, SYGVNS. The V gene lost 3 bases and the J gene lost 3 bases, with 17 bases spanning the gap. CDR3 protein: CASSDPSGIKDTEAFF. The CDR3 DNA is TGTGCCAGCAGTGATCCCTCGGGGATTAAGGACACTGAAGCTTTCTTT.

This clone was seen only a few times. The chain recombines TRBV25-1 with TRBJ1-4, with D tentatively TRBD1 (5 bases). Between the trimmed V and J ends, which lost 1 base and 5 bases, there was a span of 11 bases. Germline V gives CDR1 MGHDK, CDR2 SYGVNS. This CDR3 is 15 amino acids long. CDR3 region: CASSEWGRGNEKLFF. DNA of the CDR3: TGTGCCAGCAGTGAATGGGGCCGGGGGAATGAAAAACTGTTTTTT.

This clone was picked up a small number of times. The chain has TRBV7-9 and TRBJ1-1; 9 bases agree with TRBD1. With V trimmed by 4 bases and J by 5 bases, 11 bases remained unmatched. Germline V gene sequence: CDR1 SEHNR, CDR2 FQNEAQ (reference sequence). The CDR3 totals 16 residues. The CDR3 sequence is CASSSRTTGGRTEAFF. The CDR3, as DNA: TGTGCCAGCAGCTCCAGGACCACAGGGGGCCGTACTGAAGCTTTCTTT.

The rearrangement uses TRBV7-8 and TRBJ2-5; TRBD1 might be the D (6 bases). Deletions cut 7 bases from V and 5 bases from J, with 14 bases between. Germline loops: CDR1 SGHVS, CDR2 FQNEAQ. There are 13 residues in the CDR3. The CDR3 DNA reads as TGTGCCAGCACCAACAGGGAGTGGGAGACCCAGTACTTC. This translates into CASTNREWETQYF.

The chain combines TRBV30 with TRBJ1-2, with unresolved D. V lost 6 bases to trimming and J lost 7 bases, with 12 bases between them. Germline V gene lookup returns CDR1 GTSNPN and CDR2 SVGIG (reference sequence). CDR3 length: 11 amino acids. The CDR3 is CACLREAGYTF. The CDR3 DNA follows: TGTGCCTGCCTACGGGAAGCTGGCTACACCTTC.

V usage is TRBV30 and J usage is TRBJ1-5, with D unresolved. The germline V gene encodes CDR1 GTSNPN and CDR2 SVGIG (reference sequence). V was trimmed by 3 bases and J by 5 bases, leaving 14 bases between them. The CDR3 consists of 14 residues. The CDR3 coding sequence is TGTGCCTGGAGCCGACCCTTCGGGGATCAGCCCCAGCATTTT. Translation: CAWSRPFGDQPQHF.

The V call is TRBV7-9, the J call TRBJ1-1; possibly TRBD1 for D (5 bases). V was pared by 6 bases and J by 4 bases, with 21 bases between. This CDR3 region has 16 residues. Germline V gene lookup returns CDR1 SEHNR and CDR2 FQNEAQ (reference sequence). Written as DNA, the CDR3 is TGTGCCAGCAGTTTGGGACCTCCGGGGGGAAGCACTGAAGCTTTCTTT. Translation gives CASSLGPPGGSTEAFF.

J is TRBJ2-7 and V is TRBV1; the D call TRBD2 from the table was never checked on the DNA. TRBV1 is a pseudogene. CDR3 length equals 15 residues. The CDR3: CTSSQEAGTSYEQYF. CDR3 in DNA: TGCACCAGCAGCCAAGAGGCGGGCACTTCCTACGAGCAGTACTTC.

This clone was counted once. V and J are TRBV5-1 and TRBJ2-1; TRBD2 matches 7 bases. This CDR3 has 17 amino acids. Trimming removed 3 bases from V and 2 bases from J; junction bases left unmatched: 11. CDR1 is SGHRS and CDR2 is YFSETQ in the germline V gene. The CDR3 here is CASSSSAAGPPYNEQFF. The CDR3, as DNA: TGCGCCAGCAGCTCCTCAGCAGCGGGACCCCCCTACAATGAGCAGTTCTTC.

The rearrangement uses TRBV18 and TRBJ2-1; unclear D gene. The V and J ends lost 0 bases and 8 bases respectively, with 5 bases between them. CDR1 and CDR2 from the germline V gene are KGHSH and LQKENI. There are 12 residues in the CDR3. The CDR3 nucleotides read TGTGCCAGCTCACCACCCCCTGATGAGCAGTTCTTC. Translating gives CASSPPPDEQFF.

In its sample, this clone was seen once. CDR3 loop: CASSLASGRWAETQYF. In nucleotides, the CDR3 is TGTGCCAGCAGTTTAGCTAGCGGGAGATGGGCCGAGACCCAGTACTTC. The V gene is TRBV6-5, the J gene TRBJ2-5, with 10 nucleotides matching TRBD2. This CDR3 region has 16 residues. CDR1 and CDR2 (germline): MNHEY, SVGAGI. J gave up 5 bases and V 4 bases, and 10 bases lay outside the gene matches.

The chain has TRBV6-5 and TRBJ1-2, with TRBD1 as a possible D gene (5 bases). The CDR3 contains 14 residues. V was clipped by 2 bases and J by 2 bases, with 9 bases between them. Germline V gene sequence: CDR1 MNHEY, CDR2 SVGAGI. The CDR3 protein is CASSYVSGNYGYTF. Here the CDR3 DNA reads TGTGCCAGCAGTTACGTTTCAGGGAACTATGGCTACACCTTC.

The chain combines TRBV10-3 with TRBJ1-1; D is ambiguous. The CDR3 runs to 13 residues. CDR1 and CDR2 from the germline V gene are ENHRY and SYGVKD. The V and J ends lost 3 bases and 0 bases respectively, with 5 bases between them. In nucleotides, the CDR3 is TGTGCCATCAGTGAAGCGGTGAACACTGAAGCTTTCTTT. This encodes CAISEAVNTEAFF.

This chain uses TRBV29-1 with TRBJ1-1; D might be TRBD1 (6 bases). The ends were cut back, 4 bases at V and 5 bases at J, with 17 bases in the middle. This CDR3 comprises 14 residues. In germline, CDR1 is SQVTM, CDR2 ANQGSEA. CDR3: CSVGDTRSGTEAFF. DNA of the CDR3: TGCAGCGTTGGGGACACCAGATCGGGTACTGAAGCTTTCTTT.

V and J are TRBV5-8 and TRBJ2-7, with D maybe TRBD2 (6 bases). Per the germline V gene, CDR1 is SGHTS and CDR2 is YDEGEE. The V end lost 2 bases, the J end lost 2 bases, and 14 bases lay between the germline ends. The CDR3 is 15 residues long. The CDR3 nucleotides are TGTGCCAGCAGCTTCGGGGGTGGGGCAGCCTACGAGCAGTACTTC. Its translation is CASSFGGGAAYEQYF.

This clone was found a few times. The chain recombines TRBV5-1 with TRBJ2-3; the match to TRBD2 covers 9 bases. Germline trimming cut 4 bases from V and 2 bases from J; bases unmatched to any gene: 5. CDR3 length: 15 amino acids. Per germline, CDR1 SGHRS and CDR2 YFSETQ. The CDR3, as DNA: TGCGCCAGCAGCATTAGCGGGAGTACCACAGATACGCAGTATTTT. Its protein is CASSISGSTTDTQYF. The full variable domain, rest sourced from reference TRBV5-1 and TRBJ2-3, is KAGVTQTPRYLIKTRGQQVTLSCSPISGHRSVSWYQQTPGQGLQFLFEYFSETQRNKGNFPGRFSGRQFSNSRSEMNVSTLELGDSALYLCASSISGSTTDTQYFGPGTRLTVL.

The J gene is TRBJ1-1, the V gene TRBV2; D ambiguous. CDR3 size: 11 residues. V shed 6 bases and J shed 4 bases, with 6 bases lying between them. Germline V gene data show CDR1 as SNHLY and CDR2 as FYNNEI. The CDR3 DNA follows: TGTGCCAGCAGGTCGGGCACTGAAGCTTTCTTT. This translates into CASRSGTEAFF.

The chain has TRBV5-1 and TRBJ2-3; D uncertain. This CDR3 is built from 15 residues. V was shortened by 0 bases and J by 0 bases, with 8 bases between the two germline ends. Germline-derived CDR1 and CDR2 are SGHRS and YFSETQ. The CDR3 coding sequence is TGCGCCAGCAGCTTGGCCCTAGTGAGCACAGATACGCAGTATTTT. It yields the protein CASSLALVSTDTQYF. The variable domain in full, with the rest retrieved from reference TRBV5-1 and TRBJ2-3, is KAGVTQTPRYLIKTRGQQVTLSCSPISGHRSVSWYQQTPGQGLQFLFEYFSETQRNKGNFPGRFSGRQFSNSRSEMNVSTLELGDSALYLCASSLALVSTDTQYFGPGTRLTVL.

The chain is built from TRBV2 and TRBJ2-3; D is unclear. CDR1 SNHLY and CDR2 FYNNEI come from the germline V gene. There are 14 residues in the CDR3. Trimming stripped 3 bases from V and 3 bases from J, with 10 bases between. In nucleotides, the CDR3 is TGTGCCAGCAGTGACCCAGTCCAGACAGATACGCAGTATTTT. It yields the protein CASSDPVQTDTQYF.